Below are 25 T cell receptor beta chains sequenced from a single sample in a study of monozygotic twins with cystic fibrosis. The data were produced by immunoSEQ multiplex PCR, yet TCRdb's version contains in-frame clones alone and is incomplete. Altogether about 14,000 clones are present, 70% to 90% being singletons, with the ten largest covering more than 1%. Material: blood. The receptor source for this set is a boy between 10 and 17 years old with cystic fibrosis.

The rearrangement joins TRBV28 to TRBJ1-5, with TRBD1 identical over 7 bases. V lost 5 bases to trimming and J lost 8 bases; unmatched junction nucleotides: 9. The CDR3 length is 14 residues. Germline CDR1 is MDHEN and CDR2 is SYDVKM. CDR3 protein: CASSGGTALEPQHF. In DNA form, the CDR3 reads TGTGCCAGCAGTGGTGGGACAGCGCTTGAGCCCCAGCATTTT.

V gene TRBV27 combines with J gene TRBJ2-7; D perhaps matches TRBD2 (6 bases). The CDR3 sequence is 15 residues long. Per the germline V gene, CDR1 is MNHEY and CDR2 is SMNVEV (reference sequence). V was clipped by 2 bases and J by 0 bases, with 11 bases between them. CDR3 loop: CASSLKRGSSYEQYF. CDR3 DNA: TGTGCCAGCAGTTTAAAACGGGGGAGCTCCTACGAGCAGTACTTC.

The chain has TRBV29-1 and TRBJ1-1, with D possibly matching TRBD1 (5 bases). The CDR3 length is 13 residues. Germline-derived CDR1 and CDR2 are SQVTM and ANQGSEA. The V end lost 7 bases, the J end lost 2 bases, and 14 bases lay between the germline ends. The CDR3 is CSADVQENTEAFF. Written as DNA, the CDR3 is TGCAGCGCGGACGTACAGGAAAACACTGAAGCTTTCTTT.

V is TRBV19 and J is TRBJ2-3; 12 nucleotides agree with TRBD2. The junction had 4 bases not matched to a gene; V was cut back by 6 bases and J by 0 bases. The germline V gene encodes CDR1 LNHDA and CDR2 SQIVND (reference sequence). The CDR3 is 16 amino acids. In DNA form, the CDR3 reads TGTGCCAGTAGCCGGACTAGCGGGACGAGCACAGATACGCAGTATTTT. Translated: CASSRTSGTSTDTQYF.

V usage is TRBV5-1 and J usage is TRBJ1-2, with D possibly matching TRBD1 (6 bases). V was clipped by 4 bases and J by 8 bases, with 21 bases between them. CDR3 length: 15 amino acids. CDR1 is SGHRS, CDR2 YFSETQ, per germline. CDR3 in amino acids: CASSPDRDMAGGYTF. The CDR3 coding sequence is TGCGCCAGCAGCCCGGACCGGGACATGGCAGGGGGCTACACCTTC.

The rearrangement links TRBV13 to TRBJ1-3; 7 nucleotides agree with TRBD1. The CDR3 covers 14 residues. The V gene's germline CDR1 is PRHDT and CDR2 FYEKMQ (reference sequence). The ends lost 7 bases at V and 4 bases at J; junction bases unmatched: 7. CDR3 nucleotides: TGTGCCAGCAACAGGGGTTCGTCAGGAAACACCATATATTTT. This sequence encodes CASNRGSSGNTIYF.

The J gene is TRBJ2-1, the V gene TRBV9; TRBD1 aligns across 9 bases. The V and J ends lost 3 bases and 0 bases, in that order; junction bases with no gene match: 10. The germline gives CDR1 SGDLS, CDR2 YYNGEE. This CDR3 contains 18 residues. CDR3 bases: TGTGCCAGCAGCGCTCGCGGGGACAGGGAGAGCTCCTACAATGAGCAGTTCTTC. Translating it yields CASSARGDRESSYNEQFF.

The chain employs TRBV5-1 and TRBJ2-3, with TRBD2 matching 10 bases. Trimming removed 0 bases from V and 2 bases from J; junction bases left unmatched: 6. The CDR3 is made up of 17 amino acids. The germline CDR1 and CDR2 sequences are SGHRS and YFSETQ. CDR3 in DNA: TGCGCCAGCAGCTTGGAACAGCGGGGGGGCGTCACAGATACGCAGTATTTT. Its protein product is CASSLEQRGGVTDTQYF.

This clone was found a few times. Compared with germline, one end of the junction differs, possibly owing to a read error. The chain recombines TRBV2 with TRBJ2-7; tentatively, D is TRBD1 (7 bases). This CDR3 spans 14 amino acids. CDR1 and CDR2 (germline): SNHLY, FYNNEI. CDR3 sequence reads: CASSEAPGGQGVHF. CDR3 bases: TGTGCCAGCAGTGAAGCCCCTGGGGGGCAGGGGGTCCACTTC.

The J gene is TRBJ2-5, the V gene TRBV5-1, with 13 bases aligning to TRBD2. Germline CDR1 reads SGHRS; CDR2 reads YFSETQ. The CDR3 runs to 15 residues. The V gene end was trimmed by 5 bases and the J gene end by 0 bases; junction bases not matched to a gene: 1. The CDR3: CASRTSGGYQETQYF. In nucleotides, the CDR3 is TGCGCCAGCAGGACTAGCGGGGGGTACCAAGAGACCCAGTACTTC.

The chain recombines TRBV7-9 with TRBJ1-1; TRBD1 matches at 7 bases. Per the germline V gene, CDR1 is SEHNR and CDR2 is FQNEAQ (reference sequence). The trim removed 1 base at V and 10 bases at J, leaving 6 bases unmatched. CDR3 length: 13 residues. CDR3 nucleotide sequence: TGTGCCAGCAGCTTAGAAGGACAGGCGCGAGCTTTCTTT. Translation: CASSLEGQARAFF. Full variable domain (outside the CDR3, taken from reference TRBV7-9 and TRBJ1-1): DTGVSQNPRHKITKRGQNVTFRCDPISEHNRLYWYRQTLGQGPEFLTYFQNEAQLEKSRLLSDRFSAERPKGSFSTLEIQRTEQGDSAMYLCASSLEGQARAFFGQGTRLTVV.

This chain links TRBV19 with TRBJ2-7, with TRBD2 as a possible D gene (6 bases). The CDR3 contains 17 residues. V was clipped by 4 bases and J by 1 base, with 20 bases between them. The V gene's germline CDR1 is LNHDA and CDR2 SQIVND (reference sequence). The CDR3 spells CASSNPRGSGPSYEQYF. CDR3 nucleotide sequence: TGTGCCAGTAGTAACCCCCGGGGTAGCGGACCTTCCTACGAGCAGTACTTC.

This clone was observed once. The CDR3 nucleotides read TGTGCCAGCCACAATTGGCAGGGTAGCCAAGAGACCCAGTACTTC. Encoded protein: CASHNWQGSQETQYF. The chain links TRBV6-1 to TRBJ2-5; D might be TRBD1 (5 bases). Germline V gives CDR1 MNHNS, CDR2 SASEGT. This CDR3 is built from 15 residues. The V end lost 8 bases, the J end lost 1 base, and 17 bases lay between the germline ends.

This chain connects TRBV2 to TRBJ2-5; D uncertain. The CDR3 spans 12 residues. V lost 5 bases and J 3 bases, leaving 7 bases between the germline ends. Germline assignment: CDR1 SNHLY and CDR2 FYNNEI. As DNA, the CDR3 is TGTGCCAGCAGTCAGGTGGAAGAGACCCAGTACTTC. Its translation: CASSQVEETQYF.

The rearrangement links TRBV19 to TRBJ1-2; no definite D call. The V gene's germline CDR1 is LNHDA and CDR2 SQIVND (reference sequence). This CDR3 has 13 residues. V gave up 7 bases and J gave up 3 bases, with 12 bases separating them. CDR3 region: CASMRTEDYGYTF. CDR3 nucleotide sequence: TGTGCCAGTATGCGAACAGAAGACTATGGCTACACCTTC.

This chain's CDR3 is CASSFIRRSFIEQYF. In nucleotides, the CDR3 is TGTGCCAGCAGTTTTATCCGACGGTCTTTTATTGAGCAGTACTTC. The rearrangement joins TRBV28 to TRBJ2-7, with no clear D. Looked up from germline, CDR1 is MDHEN and CDR2 is SYDVKM. Trimming took off 3 bases at V and 7 bases at J, with 19 bases between the two ends. CDR3 length: 15 amino acids.

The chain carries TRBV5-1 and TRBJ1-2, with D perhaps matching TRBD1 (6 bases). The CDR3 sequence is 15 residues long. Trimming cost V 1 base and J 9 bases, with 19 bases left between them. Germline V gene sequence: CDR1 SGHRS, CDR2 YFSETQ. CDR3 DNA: TGCGCCAGCAGCTTGCGGGCCCCGGTAGGGGGAAGCTACACCTTC. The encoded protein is CASSLRAPVGGSYTF.

CDR3 loop: CASSEERKRTPYNQPQHF. The CDR3, as DNA: TGTGCCAGCAGTGAAGAACGTAAAAGGACACCTTACAATCAGCCCCAGCATTTT. V gene TRBV6-1 combines with J gene TRBJ1-5, with D possibly matching TRBD1 (5 bases). The length of the CDR3 is 18 residues. Germline loops: CDR1 MNHNS, CDR2 SASEGT. V lost 1 base and J lost 3, with 19 bases in between.

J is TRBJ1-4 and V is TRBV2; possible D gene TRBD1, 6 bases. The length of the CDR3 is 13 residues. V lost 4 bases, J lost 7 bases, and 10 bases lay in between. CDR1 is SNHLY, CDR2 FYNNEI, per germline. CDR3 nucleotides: TGTGCCAGCAGTGCGGGGACATCTGAAAAACTGTTTTTT. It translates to CASSAGTSEKLFF.

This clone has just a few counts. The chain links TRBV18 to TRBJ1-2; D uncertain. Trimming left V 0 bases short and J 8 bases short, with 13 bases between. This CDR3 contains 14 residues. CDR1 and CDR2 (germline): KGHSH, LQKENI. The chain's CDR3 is CASSPPPQRSGYTF. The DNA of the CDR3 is TGTGCCAGCTCACCACCCCCCCAGCGGAGCGGCTACACCTTC.

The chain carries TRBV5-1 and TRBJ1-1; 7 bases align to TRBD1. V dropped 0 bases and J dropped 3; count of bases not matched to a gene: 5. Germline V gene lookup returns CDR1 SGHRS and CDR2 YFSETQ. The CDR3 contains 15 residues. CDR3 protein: CASSLAEGADTEAFF. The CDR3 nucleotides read TGCGCCAGCAGCTTGGCCGAGGGGGCGGACACTGAAGCTTTCTTT.

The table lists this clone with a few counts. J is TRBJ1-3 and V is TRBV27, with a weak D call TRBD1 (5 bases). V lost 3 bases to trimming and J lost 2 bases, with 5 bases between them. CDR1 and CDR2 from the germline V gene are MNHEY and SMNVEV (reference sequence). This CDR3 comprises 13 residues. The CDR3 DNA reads TGTGCCAGCAGTTTCAGGGCTGGAAACACCATATATTTT. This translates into CASSFRAGNTIYF.

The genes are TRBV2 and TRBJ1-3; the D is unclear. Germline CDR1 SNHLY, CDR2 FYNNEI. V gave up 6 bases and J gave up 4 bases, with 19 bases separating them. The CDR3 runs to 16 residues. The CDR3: CASSQGSPGSGNTIYF. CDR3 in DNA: TGTGCCAGCAGCCAAGGGTCCCCAGGCTCCGGAAACACCATATATTTT.

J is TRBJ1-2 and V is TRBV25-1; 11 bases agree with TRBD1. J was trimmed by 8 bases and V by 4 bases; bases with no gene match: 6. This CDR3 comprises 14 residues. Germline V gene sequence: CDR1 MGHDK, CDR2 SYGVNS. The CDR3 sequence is CASSGDRGIGGYTF. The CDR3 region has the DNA TGTGCCAGCAGTGGGGACAGGGGGATCGGCGGCTACACCTTC.

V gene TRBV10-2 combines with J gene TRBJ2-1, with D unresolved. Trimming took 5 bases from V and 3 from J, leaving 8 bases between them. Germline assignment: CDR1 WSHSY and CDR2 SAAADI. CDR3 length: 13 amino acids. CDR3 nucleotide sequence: TGCGCCAGCAGTCAATTCCGCTACAATGAGCAGTTCTTC. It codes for CASSQFRYNEQFF.